What follows are 20 T cell receptor beta chains derived from one specimen sequenced in a study of identical twins. TCRdb reprocessed the 5' RACE reads via MiXCR and lists one record per CDR3 protein. The table includes 750,000 to 950,000 distinct CDR3 sequences, approximately 13% detected once. A further study also used this sample, focusing on yellow fever vaccine responses in identical twins.

The sequencing input was PBMCs. The receptors shown here come from a woman between 18 and 30 years old in good health.

This clonotype has more than one count but fewer than ten. The gene calls are TRBV10-3 and TRBJ1-4, with D unclear. The V gene lost 4 bases and the J gene lost 6 bases, with 9 bases spanning the gap. CDR3 size: 13 residues. CDR1 and CDR2 (germline): ENHRY, SYGVKD. Here the CDR3 reads CAISATTDEKLFF. The CDR3, as DNA: TGTGCCATCAGTGCGACAACCGATGAAAAACTGTTTTTT.

This clonotype was counted only a few times. The chain is built from TRBV5-1 and TRBJ1-2; no firm D call. Trimming cost V 4 bases and J 4 bases, with 11 bases left between them. This CDR3 region has 13 residues. Germline loops: CDR1 SGHRS, CDR2 YFSETQ. The CDR3 bases are TGCGCCAGCAGCGAGACCGCTTCCTATGGCTACACCTTC. It is translated as CASSETASYGYTF.

The table lists this clonotype with a few counts. The CDR3 loop reads CASSLERISKETQYF. CDR3 sequence (DNA): TGCGCCAGCAGCTTAGAGAGGATCTCCAAAGAGACCCAGTACTTC. The chain recombines TRBV5-1 with TRBJ2-5; D is unresolved. The CDR3 sequence is 15 residues long. Germline values: CDR1 SGHRS, CDR2 YFSETQ. V gave up 2 bases and J gave up 3 bases, with 14 bases separating them.

This clonotype showed up just a few times. The V and J genes are TRBV29-1 and TRBJ2-3; 7 nucleotides match TRBD2. This CDR3 is 14 amino acids long. Germline loops: CDR1 SQVTM, CDR2 ANQGSEA. V was pared by 3 bases and J by 1 base, with 4 bases of the junction left unmatched. CDR3 in DNA: TGCAGCGTTGACCCGGGAGGTGGCACAGATACGCAGTATTTT. This encodes CSVDPGGGTDTQYF.

This clonotype was counted only a few times. The chain has TRBV7-9 and TRBJ2-3, with D perhaps TRBD1 (5 bases). Trimming stripped 6 bases from V and 4 bases from J, with 14 bases between. This CDR3 has 14 amino acids. Germline CDR1 is SEHNR and CDR2 is FQNEAQ (reference sequence). CDR3 protein: CASSSGPHSDTQYF. CDR3 sequence (DNA): TGTGCCAGCAGTTCAGGGCCCCACTCAGATACGCAGTATTTT.

Only a few counts were recorded for this clonotype. V is TRBV6-2 or TRBV6-3 and J is TRBJ2-1; D uncertain. Trimming stripped 2 bases from V and 8 bases from J, with 16 bases between. This CDR3 region has 15 residues. Germline V gene sequence: CDR1 MNHEY, CDR2 SVGEGT. The CDR3, as DNA: TGTGCCAGCAGTTACCTGAGCGAACCTGGCTATGAGCAGTTCTTC. It encodes CASSYLSEPGYEQFF.

A few counts support this clonotype. The chain carries TRBV5-1 and TRBJ2-2, with D possibly matching TRBD2 (6 bases). Trimming took 4 bases from V and 3 from J, leaving 19 bases between them. This CDR3 contains 17 residues. Germline V gene lookup returns CDR1 SGHRS and CDR2 YFSETQ. Written as DNA, the CDR3 is TGCGCCAGCAGCCGCTTGGATGGGGGGATTGACACCGGGGAGCTGTTTTTT. Translated, it gives CASSRLDGGIDTGELFF.

The V gene is TRBV20-1, the J gene TRBJ2-1; D possibly corresponds to TRBD2 (6 bases). Between the trimmed V and J ends, which lost 3 bases and 4 bases, there was a span of 16 bases. The CDR3 length is 15 residues. Germline CDR1 reads DFQATT; CDR2 reads SNEGSKA (reference sequence). This chain's CDR3 is CSARNLGGAYNEQFF. CDR3 nucleotides: TGCAGTGCTAGGAATCTAGGAGGGGCTTACAATGAGCAGTTCTTC.

This clonotype appeared a few times. The chain recombines TRBV20-1 with TRBJ2-7; 8 bases are shared with TRBD1. Germline V CDR1 and CDR2: DFQATT, SNEGSKA (reference sequence). The V gene end was trimmed by 3 bases and the J gene end by 5 bases; junction bases not matched to a gene: 12. The CDR3 runs to 15 residues. The CDR3 bases are TGCAGTGCTAGCCCCCGGACAGGGCCTCAAGACGAGCAGTACTTC. Translating it yields CSASPRTGPQDEQYF.

This clonotype was observed a few times. The chain employs TRBV18 and TRBJ2-5, with TRBD2 identical over 8 bases. This CDR3 contains 17 residues. Per germline, CDR1 KGHSH and CDR2 LQKENI. V shed 3 bases and J 3 bases; nucleotides not matched to a gene: 12. CDR3 DNA: TGTGCCAGCTCACCCCTGGGCCAGTTACTAGCGGAAGAGACCCAGTACTTC. It is translated as CASSPLGQLLAEETQYF. The whole variable domain, remainder taken from reference TRBV18 and TRBJ2-5, is NAGVMQNPRHLVRRRGQEARLRCSPMKGHSHVYWYRQLPEEGLKFMVYLQKENIIDESGMPKERFSAEFPKEGPSILRIQQVVRGDSAAYFCASSPLGQLLAEETQYFGPGTRLLVL.

The J gene is TRBJ2-7, the V gene TRBV6-4; perhaps D is TRBD1 or TRBD2 (5 bases each). The germline V gene encodes CDR1 MRHNA and CDR2 SNTAGT. V lost 11 bases, J lost 4 bases, and 21 bases lay in between. The CDR3 runs 14 residues. The CDR3 region has the DNA TGTGCCCGTCTTAGCGTAAGGGGCCTTTACGAGCAGTACGTC. Its translation: CARLSVRGLYEQYV.

This clonotype was counted at least ten times. The chain couples TRBV29-1 to TRBJ2-1; no clear D. CDR3 length equals 13 residues. Germline-derived CDR1 and CDR2 are SQVTM and ANQGSEA. The V end lost 7 bases, the J end lost 4 bases, and 14 bases lay between the germline ends. In DNA, the CDR3 is TGCAGCGCCCCGCGGCACCCATACAATGAGCAGTTCTTC. This codes for CSAPRHPYNEQFF.

The chain couples TRBV12-3 or TRBV12-4 to TRBJ2-1, with 10 positions matching TRBD1. The CDR3 is made up of 17 amino acids. Trimming removed 3 bases from V and 4 bases from J; junction bases left unmatched: 9. CDR3 nucleotides: TGTGCCAGCAGTTTGGCTGGGGGGACAGGGGATTACAATGAGCAGTTCTTC. Its translation: CASSLAGGTGDYNEQFF.

This clonotype was found a few times. The chain is built from TRBV7-2 and TRBJ1-5; 8 nucleotides match TRBD1. From germline, CDR1 is SGHTA and CDR2 FQGNSA. V shed 3 bases and J 4 bases; nucleotides not matched to a gene: 2. The CDR3 runs to 14 residues. The CDR3 here is CASSLGQVNQPQHF. CDR3 nucleotides: TGTGCCAGCAGCTTGGGACAGGTTAATCAGCCCCAGCATTTT.

This clonotype was counted a few times. This chain connects TRBV19 to TRBJ2-3; 12 nucleotides align to TRBD1. Per germline, CDR1 LNHDA and CDR2 SQIVND (reference sequence). This CDR3 spans 15 amino acids. V trimming: 6 bases; J trimming: 6 bases; junction bases outside the gene matches: 7. CDR3 sequence: CASRMGQGAGDTQYF. As DNA, the CDR3 is TGTGCCAGTAGAATGGGACAGGGGGCAGGGGATACGCAGTATTTT.

This clonotype was detected many times. This chain connects TRBV29-1 to TRBJ2-3; D not certain. CDR1 is SQVTM, CDR2 ANQGSEA, per germline. V lost 4 bases and J lost 6, with 5 bases in between. This CDR3 contains 10 residues. In DNA, the CDR3 is TGCAGCGTTGGTGCGGATACGCAGTATTTT. Translated, it gives CSVGADTQYF.

The chain is built from TRBV12-3 or TRBV12-4 and TRBJ2-7, with TRBD1 identical over 7 bases. This CDR3 spans 16 amino acids. V lost 0 bases, J lost 0 bases, and 5 bases stayed unmatched. CDR3: CASSLAPHRGSYEQYF. The DNA for the CDR3 is TGTGCCAGCAGTTTAGCGCCCCACAGGGGCTCCTACGAGCAGTACTTC.

A single count supports this clonotype. The chain links TRBV28 to TRBJ2-1, with D perhaps matching TRBD1 or TRBD2 (6 bases each). Germline assignment: CDR1 MDHEN and CDR2 SYDVKM. V was cut by 6 bases and J by 8 bases, with 11 bases left in between. The CDR3 runs to 12 residues. CDR3: CASRSRGDEQFF. The CDR3 DNA reads TGTGCCAGCAGATCGAGGGGGGATGAGCAGTTCTTC. Full variable domain (outside the CDR3, taken from reference TRBV28 and TRBJ2-1): DVKVTQSSRYLVKRTGEKVFLECVQDMDHENMFWYRQDPGLGLRLIYFSYDVKMKEKGDIPEGYSVSREKKERFSLILESASTNQTSMYLCASRSRGDEQFFGPGTRLTVL.

This clonotype was seen at least ten times. V usage is TRBV6-1 and J usage is TRBJ1-6, with D unclear. Germline V gene sequence: CDR1 MNHNS, CDR2 SASEGT. Between the trimmed V and J ends, which lost 4 bases and 0 bases, there was a span of 7 bases. The CDR3 sequence is 15 residues long. The CDR3 nucleotides read TGTGCCAGCAGTGGTAGTAGCTCCTATAATTCACCCCTCCACTTT. It translates to CASSGSSSYNSPLHF.

V usage is TRBV6-5 and J usage is TRBJ2-7; D not resolved. The CDR3 covers 14 residues. Germline lookup yields CDR1 MNHEY and CDR2 SVGAGI. V was trimmed by 2 bases and J by 2 bases, leaving 10 bases between them. The chain's CDR3 is CASSYLGQTYEQYF. CDR3 sequence (DNA): TGTGCCAGCAGTTACCTCGGTCAGACCTACGAGCAGTACTTC.